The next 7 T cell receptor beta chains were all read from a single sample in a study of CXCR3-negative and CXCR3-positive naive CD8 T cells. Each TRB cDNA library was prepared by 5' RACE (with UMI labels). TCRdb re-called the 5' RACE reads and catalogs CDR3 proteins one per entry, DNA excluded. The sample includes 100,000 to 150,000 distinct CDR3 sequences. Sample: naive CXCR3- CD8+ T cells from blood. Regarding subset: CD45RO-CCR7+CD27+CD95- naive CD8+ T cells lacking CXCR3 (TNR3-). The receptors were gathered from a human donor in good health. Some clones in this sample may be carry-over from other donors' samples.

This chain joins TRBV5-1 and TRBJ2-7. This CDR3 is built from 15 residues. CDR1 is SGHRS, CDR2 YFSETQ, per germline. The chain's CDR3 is CASSLGQQGPYEQYF.

CDR3 residues: CASSYSGGETTGELFF. The chain joins TRBV6-5 to TRBJ2-2; lacking DNA, the TRBD1 call made by TCRdb goes unchecked. Germline-derived CDR1 and CDR2 are MNHEY and SVGAGI. The CDR3 sequence is 16 residues long.

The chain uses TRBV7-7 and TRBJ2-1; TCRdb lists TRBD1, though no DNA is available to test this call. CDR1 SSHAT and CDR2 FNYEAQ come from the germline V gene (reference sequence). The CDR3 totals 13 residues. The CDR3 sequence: CASSHDRGNEQFF.

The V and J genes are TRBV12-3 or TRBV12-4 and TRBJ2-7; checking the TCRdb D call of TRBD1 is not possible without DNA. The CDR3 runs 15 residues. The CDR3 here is CASSSTGTIDYEQYF.

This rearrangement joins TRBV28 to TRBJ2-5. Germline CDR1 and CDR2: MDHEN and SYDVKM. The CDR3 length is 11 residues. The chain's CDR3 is CASSALETQYF.

The CDR3 protein is CASREGNTGELFF. The chain couples TRBV4-1 to TRBJ2-2; the D gene TCRdb calls, TRBD2, cannot be checked with no DNA. This CDR3 has 13 amino acids. Germline-derived CDR1 and CDR2 are MGHRA and YSYEKL.

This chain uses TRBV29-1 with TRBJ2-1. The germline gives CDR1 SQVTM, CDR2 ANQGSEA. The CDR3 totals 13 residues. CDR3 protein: CSVDGLNYNEQFF.